Each of the 22 T cell receptor beta chains below was sequenced from the same sample in a study of T-cell reconstitution after alpha-beta-depleted transplantation in children (dated by TCRdb to 2016 to 2018). The library was built by means of PCR. The instrument given in TCRdb is Illumina HiSeq 2500. Molecular barcoding was employed in the preparation of TCR libraries, with unique molecular identifiers being used to normalize TCRbeta repertoire quantification. The public sequencing data were trimmed at Q25 with fastp and processed into clonotypes with MiXCR by TCRdb, which kept only in-frame beta chains. One record per CDR3 amino acid sequence lists the most common genes and DNA. Here the sample has roughly 100,000 distinct CDR3 sequences; 7% to 10% occur a single time. In total, the top ten clones hold more than 6.5% of the sample. The sample was PBMCs from the stem cell graft donor, taken from the stem cell graft. All receptors come from a human donor who donated a stem cell graft to a child with congenital amegakaryocytic thrombocytopenia.

This clonotype came up many times. The rearrangement uses TRBV7-9 and TRBJ1-2; D unclear. Trimming took 1 base from V and 4 from J, leaving 10 bases between them. This CDR3 region has 14 residues. CDR1 and CDR2 from the germline V gene are SEHNR and FQNEAQ (reference sequence). The CDR3 region has the DNA TGTGCCAGCAGCTTAGACAGTATCGTCTATGGCTACACCTTC. It specifies CASSLDSIVYGYTF. Drawing the rest from reference TRBV7-9 and TRBJ1-2, the complete variable domain is DTGVSQNPRHKITKRGQNVTFRCDPISEHNRLYWYRQTLGQGPEFLTYFQNEAQLEKSRLLSDRFSAERPKGSFSTLEIQRTEQGDSAMYLCASSLDSIVYGYTFGSGTRLTVV.

This clonotype has ten or more counts. The chain combines TRBV12-3 or TRBV12-4 with TRBJ1-1; 9 nucleotides align to TRBD1. This CDR3 is built from 13 residues. Trimming cost V 5 bases and J 6 bases; bases outside gene matches: 4. CDR3 DNA sequence: TGTGCCAGCAGTATGGGACAGGGCGCTGAAGCTTTCTTT. Encoded protein: CASSMGQGAEAFF.

This clonotype has more than one count but fewer than ten. The chain's CDR3 is CASSRAGGNTEAFF. The DNA for the CDR3 is TGTGCCAGCAGCCGGGCGGGCGGGAACACTGAAGCTTTCTTT. V usage is TRBV7-9 and J usage is TRBJ1-1; D is unclear. The CDR3 is 14 residues long. V was cut by 5 bases and J by 1 base, with 11 bases left in between. From germline, CDR1 is SEHNR and CDR2 FQNEAQ (reference sequence).

This clonotype was picked up many times. The V call is TRBV9, the J call TRBJ2-3; 8 bases are shared with TRBD2. This CDR3 spans 16 amino acids. Germline assignment: CDR1 SGDLS and CDR2 YYNGEE. Losses at the gene ends were 3 bases for V and 0 bases for J; bases not matched to a gene: 6. The CDR3 is CASSARLAHSTDTQYF. CDR3 bases: TGTGCCAGCAGCGCTCGACTAGCGCATAGCACAGATACGCAGTATTTT. Full variable domain (remainder filled in from reference TRBV9 and TRBJ2-3): DSGVTQTPKHLITATGQRVTLRCSPRSGDLSVYWYQQSLDQGLQFLIQYYNGEERAKGNILERFSAQQFPDLHSELNLSSLELGDSALYFCASSARLAHSTDTQYFGPGTRLTVL.

At least ten counts were recorded for this clonotype. The chain is built from TRBV5-6 and TRBJ2-7, with D possibly matching TRBD2 (6 bases). This CDR3 is 14 amino acids long. V lost 5 bases and J lost 6, with 18 bases in between. From germline, CDR1 is SGHDT and CDR2 YYEEEE. The CDR3 sequence is CASRGGVVGSEQYF. DNA of the CDR3: TGTGCCAGCAGGGGGGGTGTGGTCGGAAGCGAGCAGTACTTC.

In this sample, this clonotype turned up many times. The V and J genes are TRBV15 and TRBJ2-2; maybe TRBD2 (6 bases). Trimming pared 5 bases from V and 0 bases from J, leaving 19 bases between. The CDR3 has 18 amino acids. The germline CDR1 and CDR2 sequences are LNHNV and YYDKDF (reference sequence). The CDR3 loop is CATSGPHQGGSNTGELFF. The CDR3 DNA reads TGTGCCACCAGCGGCCCCCACCAAGGAGGGTCGAACACCGGGGAGCTGTTTTTT.

The J gene is TRBJ2-3, the V gene TRBV7-8, with TRBD2 matching 15 bases. J gave up 2 bases and V 6 bases, and 6 bases lay outside the gene matches. Germline V CDR1 and CDR2: SGHVS, FQNEAQ. CDR3 length: 17 residues. CDR3 loop: CASSPGTSGGLTDTQYF. The CDR3 DNA is TGTGCCAGCAGTCCCGGGACTAGCGGGGGGCTCACAGATACGCAGTATTTT.

This clonotype was counted ten times or more. This sequence joins TRBV29-1 and TRBJ2-2; weak D call: TRBD1 (6 bases). This CDR3 contains 14 residues. CDR1 SQVTM and CDR2 ANQGSEA come from the germline V gene. Trimming shortened V by 6 bases and J by 2 bases, and 13 bases separated the two germline ends. The CDR3 bases are TGCAGCGTATACCGGGACACAAACACCGGGGAGCTGTTTTTT. Protein product: CSVYRDTNTGELFF.

CDR3 in DNA: TGCAGTGCCGTCCGGTGGGACAGGGGGCGCGGGGGCTACACCTTC. Amino acids: CSAVRWDRGRGGYTF. The chain uses TRBV20-1 and TRBJ1-2, with 12 bases matching TRBD1. Germline CDR1 reads DFQATT; CDR2 reads SNEGSKA (reference sequence). This CDR3 spans 15 amino acids. V shed 6 bases, J shed 8 bases, and the junction held 13 bases outside the gene matches.

This clonotype was seen at least ten times. The V call is TRBV5-1, the J call TRBJ2-1, with TRBD1 matching over 10 bases. The germline CDR1 and CDR2 sequences are SGHRS and YFSETQ. Trimming took 0 bases from V and 7 from J; bases not matched to a gene: 7. CDR3 size: 16 residues. The CDR3 reads CASSLAPGTGVNEQFF. CDR3 DNA: TGCGCCAGCAGCTTGGCGCCCGGGACAGGGGTGAATGAGCAGTTCTTC.

This clonotype has at least ten counts. The chain combines TRBV12-3 or TRBV12-4 with TRBJ1-4; 7 nucleotides align to TRBD1. The CDR3 has 14 amino acids. Germline trimming cut 5 bases from V and 5 bases from J; bases unmatched to any gene: 5. This CDR3 is CASSTGVANEKLFF. In DNA, the CDR3 is TGTGCCAGCAGTACAGGGGTGGCGAATGAAAAACTGTTTTTT.

The genes are TRBV28 and TRBJ2-3; 11 nucleotides agree with TRBD2. Germline trimming cut 1 base from V and 6 bases from J; bases unmatched to any gene: 3. This CDR3 spans 15 amino acids. Germline loops: CDR1 MDHEN, CDR2 SYDVKM. As DNA, the CDR3 is TGTGCCAGCAGTTTATTTAGCGGGGGGGCTGATACGCAGTATTTT. Translated: CASSLFSGGADTQYF.

This clonotype was seen at least ten times. The CDR3 DNA reads TGCAGCGTTGACGACGGCGGGCGCACAGATACGCAGTATTTT. Amino acids: CSVDDGGRTDTQYF. The chain uses TRBV29-1 and TRBJ2-3, with a possible D match to TRBD2 (5 bases). The CDR3 sequence is 14 residues long. V lost 3 bases, J lost 1 base, and 11 bases lay in between. Germline V CDR1 and CDR2: SQVTM, ANQGSEA.

This clonotype was observed a few times. The rearrangement links TRBV3-1 to TRBJ2-1, with 13 bases fitting TRBD2. CDR1 is LGHDT and CDR2 is YNNKEL in the germline V gene (reference sequence). The CDR3 loop spans 18 amino acids. After removal of 4 bases from V and 4 bases from J, the junction contained 10 bases not matched to a gene. The CDR3 DNA sequence: TGTGCCAGCAGCCTTCAGACTAGCGGGGGGTTTAAATACAATGAGCAGTTCTTC. Its protein product is CASSLQTSGGFKYNEQFF.

This clonotype was counted many times. V usage is TRBV20-1 and J usage is TRBJ2-1; 9 nucleotides align to TRBD2. J gave up 4 bases and V 1 base, and 5 bases lay outside the gene matches. The CDR3 is made up of 15 amino acids. CDR1 DFQATT and CDR2 SNEGSKA come from the germline V gene (reference sequence). CDR3 nucleotide sequence: TGCAGTGCTAGAGTGAGGCTAGCGGGATACAATGAGCAGTTCTTC. Encoded protein: CSARVRLAGYNEQFF.

The chain employs TRBV5-5 and TRBJ2-3; D remains unclear. Trimming left V 0 bases short and J 2 bases short, with 13 bases between. Germline CDR1 SGHKS, CDR2 YYEKEE (reference sequence). The CDR3 runs 16 residues. CDR3 residues: CASSLAVTENTDTQYF. The CDR3 DNA is TGTGCCAGCAGCTTGGCTGTGACGGAAAACACAGATACGCAGTATTTT.

Many counts were recorded for this clonotype. The chain uses TRBV7-9 and TRBJ1-1; 7 bases are shared with TRBD1. CDR3 length: 13 amino acids. J lost 6 bases, V lost 1 base, and 2 bases had no gene match. CDR1 is SEHNR, CDR2 FQNEAQ, per germline (reference sequence). CDR3 DNA: TGTGCCAGCAGCTTAGGGACAGGTTCTGAAGCTTTCTTT. Translating it yields CASSLGTGSEAFF.

The sample holds many counts of this clonotype. V gene TRBV12-3 or TRBV12-4 combines with J gene TRBJ2-3; TRBD2 aligns across 7 bases. CDR3 length equals 14 residues. V was pared by 3 bases and J by 3 bases, with 3 bases of the junction left unmatched. Here the CDR3 reads CASSLGLRTDTQYF. The CDR3 DNA reads as TGTGCCAGCAGTTTGGGACTAAGGACAGATACGCAGTATTTT.

This clonotype was seen repeatedly, ten times or more. The chain recombines TRBV29-1 with TRBJ1-1; no firm D call. Germline V lookup: CDR1 SQVTM, CDR2 ANQGSEA. This CDR3 contains 13 residues. V lost 6 bases and J 4 bases, leaving 15 bases between the germline ends. The CDR3 spells CSVARPPSTEAFF. The CDR3 DNA is TGCAGCGTCGCCAGGCCGCCGAGCACTGAAGCTTTCTTT.

This chain uses TRBV12-3 or TRBV12-4 with TRBJ2-2; D is undetermined. Trimming stripped 7 bases from V and 0 bases from J, with 9 bases between. CDR3 length equals 14 residues. CDR3 protein: CASTTRANTGELFF. DNA for the CDR3: TGTGCCAGCACCACAAGGGCGAACACCGGGGAGCTGTTTTTT.

This clonotype has ten or more counts. The J gene is TRBJ2-2, the V gene TRBV7-7, with 7 positions matching TRBD1. This CDR3 comprises 15 residues. Germline CDR1 and CDR2: SSHAT and FNYEAQ (reference sequence). Trimming removed 4 bases from V and 0 bases from J; junction bases left unmatched: 2. The chain's CDR3 is CASSSGTANTGELFF. The CDR3 nucleotides read TGTGCCAGCAGCTCGGGGACAGCGAACACCGGGGAGCTGTTTTTT. Looking up the rest from reference TRBV7-7 and TRBJ2-2 gives the full variable domain: GAGVSQSPRYKVTKRGQDVTLRCDPISSHATLYWYQQALGQGPEFLTYFNYEAQPDKSGLPSDRFSAERPEGSISTLTIQRTEQRDSAMYRCASSSGTANTGELFFGEGSRLTVL.

This clonotype was found many times. CDR3 loop: CASSLEDLGFSPNTEAFF. The CDR3 DNA reads TGCGCCAGCAGCTTGGAGGATTTGGGATTTAGCCCGAACACTGAAGCTTTCTTT. The genes are TRBV5-1 and TRBJ1-1; D gene ambiguous. CDR1 and CDR2 from the germline V gene are SGHRS and YFSETQ. The V and J ends lost 0 bases and 1 base respectively, with 19 bases between them. The CDR3 extends over 18 amino acids.